This TCR beta chain was sequenced for a study of CD8 T cells in ankylosing spondylitis. Findings and limits, study-wide: Disease-linked clones proved CD8+ and comparatively uncommon in peripheral blood. Disease-linked clones reportedly concentrated significantly in matched ankylosing spondylitis synovial fluid. Past studies reported some motif variants in reactive arthritis synovial fluid and blood. Characteristic of ankylosing spondylitis blood, it appeared, was a TCR beta motif comprising eight highly homologous variants.

Trimming took off 6 bases at V and 4 bases at J, with 12 bases between the two ends. CDR1 is SQVTM and CDR2 is ANQGSEA in the germline V gene. The CDR3 has 12 residues. Library preparation for TCR beta used quantitative 5'-RACE with molecular barcodes. TCRdb processed the 5' RACE reads anew with MiXCR; each CDR3 protein has one entry. The sample contains roughly 490,000 distinct CDR3 sequences, roughly 5.2% of which appear only once. A word on this clonotype: Its antigen is not identified.

Sequenced sample: blood, either unsorted or a sorted T cell fraction (not recorded which). The chain couples TRBV29-1 to TRBJ2-5, with D possibly matching TRBD1 (6 bases). The clonotype comes from a male donor with ankylosing spondylitis. CDR3 residues: CSVDRSGETQYF. CDR3 in DNA: TGCAGCGTCGACAGGTCCGGAGAGACCCAGTACTTC.